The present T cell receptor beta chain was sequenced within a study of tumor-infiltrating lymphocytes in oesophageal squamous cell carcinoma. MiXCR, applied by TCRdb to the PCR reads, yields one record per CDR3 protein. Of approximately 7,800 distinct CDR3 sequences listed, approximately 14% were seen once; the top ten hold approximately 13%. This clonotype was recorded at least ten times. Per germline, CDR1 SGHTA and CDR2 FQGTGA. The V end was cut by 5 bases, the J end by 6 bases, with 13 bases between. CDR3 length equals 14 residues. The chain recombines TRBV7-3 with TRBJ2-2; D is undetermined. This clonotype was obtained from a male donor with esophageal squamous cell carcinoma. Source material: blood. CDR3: CASSPTNIPGELFF. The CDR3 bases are TGTGCCAGCAGCCCTACGAACATCCCCGGGGAGCTGTTTTTT.